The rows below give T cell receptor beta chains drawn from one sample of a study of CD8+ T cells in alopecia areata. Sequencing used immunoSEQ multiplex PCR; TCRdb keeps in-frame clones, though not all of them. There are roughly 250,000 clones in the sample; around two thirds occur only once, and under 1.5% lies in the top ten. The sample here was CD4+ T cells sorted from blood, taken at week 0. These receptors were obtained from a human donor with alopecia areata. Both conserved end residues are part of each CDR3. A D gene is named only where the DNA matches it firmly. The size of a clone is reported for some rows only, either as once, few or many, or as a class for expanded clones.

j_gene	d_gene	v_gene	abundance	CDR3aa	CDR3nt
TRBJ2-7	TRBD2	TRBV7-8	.	CASMPGRLAVYEQYF	TGTGCCAGCATGCCAGGAAGACTAGCGGTATACGAGCAGTACTTC
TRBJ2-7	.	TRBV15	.	CATSRETREYEQYF	TGTGCCACCAGCAGAGAAACCAGGGAGTACGAGCAGTACTTC
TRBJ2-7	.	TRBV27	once	CASSLSRGRGGYEQYF	TGTGCCAGCAGTTTATCGCGGGGAAGAGGAGGTTACGAGCAGTACTTC
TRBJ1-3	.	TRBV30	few	CAWTSGSPFSGNTIYF	TGTGCCTGGACTTCCGGCAGTCCCTTCTCTGGAAACACCATATATTTT
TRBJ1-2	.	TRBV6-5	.	CASSYLQGGYGYTF	TGTGCCAGCAGTTACTTACAGGGCGGCTATGGCTACACCTTC
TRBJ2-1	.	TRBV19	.	CASSTRAGTLGNEQFF	TGTGCCAGTAGTACCCGGGCGGGGACCCTCGGGAATGAGCAGTTCTTC
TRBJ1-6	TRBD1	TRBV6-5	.	CASSYSGQNSPLHF	TGTGCCAGCAGTTACTCGGGACAGAATTCACCCCTCCACTTT
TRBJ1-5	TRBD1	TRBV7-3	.	CASSLSSDRGQPQHF	TGTGCCAGCAGCTTAAGTTCGGACAGGGGACAGCCCCAGCATTTT
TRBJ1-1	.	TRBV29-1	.	CSVDTLTNTEAFF	TGCAGCGTTGATACCCTCACGAACACTGAAGCTTTCTTT
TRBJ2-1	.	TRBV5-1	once	CASSPPGRPYNEQFF	TGCGCCAGCAGCCCCCCCGGGCGGCCCTACAATGAGCAGTTCTTC